Given below is one T cell receptor beta chain in context. This sample was taken from a study of cytomegalovirus exposure and HLA in healthy donors. Primers for the PCR totalled 60 Vbeta and 13 Jbeta. Data came from immunoSEQ multiplex PCR; TCRdb stores just in-frame clones and leaves some out. The table records fewer than 200,000 clones, roughly 80% of them present only once. Germline values: CDR1 ENHRY, CDR2 SYGVKD. The CDR3 is 17 amino acids. V was pared by 2 bases and J by 2 bases, with 7 bases of the junction left unmatched. The chain combines TRBV10-3 with TRBJ2-3, with 10 bases lining up with TRBD2. The TCR sequence derives from a woman in her forties or fifties in good health and CMV-seropositive. Input material: PBMCs. The CDR3 region is CAISEGGSGRDTDTQYF. The CDR3 region has the DNA TGTGCCATCAGTGAGGGCGGGAGCGGGAGGGACACAGATACGCAGTATTTT.